Listed below are T cell receptor beta chains from one sample, sequenced in a study of blood T cell repertoires in COVID-19. The method was immunoSEQ multiplex PCR; TCRdb's version includes in-frame clones alone and lacks a portion of them. The sample shows some 90,000 clones, roughly nine tenths of them seen only once. Sequenced sample: peripheral blood. Every receptor here comes from a man in his fifties or sixties with COVID-19, enrolled during active disease. CDR3s include the opening cysteine and the closing phenylalanine or tryptophan. A D gene is named only where the DNA matches it firmly. Clone size, where shown, is once, few, many, or a class for clones that have expanded.

len	d_gene	abundance	v_gene	j_gene	CDR3aa	CDR3nt
15	-	-	TRBV6-5	TRBJ1-1	CASRLSPGVNTEAFF	TGTGCCAGCAGATTAAGTCCAGGGGTGAACACTGAAGCTTTCTTT
16	TRBD2	-	TRBV4-3	TRBJ2-3	CASSQLTSGGADTQYF	TGCGCCAGCAGCCAACTGACTAGCGGGGGGGCAGATACGCAGTATTTT
16	TRBD2	-	TRBV5-1	TRBJ2-7	CASSSPGTSGAYEQYF	TGCGCCAGCAGCAGTCCCGGGACTAGCGGGGCCTACGAGCAGTACTTC
14	-	-	TRBV2	TRBJ2-5	CASNQFRGQETQYF	TGTGCCAGCAACCAATTTAGGGGGCAAGAGACCCAGTACTTC
14	-	-	TRBV5-1	TRBJ1-1	CASSLDTGNTEAFF	TGCGCCAGCAGCTTGGACACAGGGAACACTGAAGCTTTCTTT
14	TRBD1	-	TRBV29-1	TRBJ1-2	CSVEGAGTAYGYTF	TGCAGCGTTGAAGGTGCCGGGACAGCCTATGGCTACACCTTC
15	-	few	TRBV18	TRBJ1-5	CASSRGGGGNQPQHF	TGTGCCAGCTCACGTGGTGGAGGCGGGAATCAGCCCCAGCATTTT
13	TRBD1	-	TRBV7-3	TRBJ2-7	CASSSTGGYEQYF	TGTGCCAGCAGCTCCACAGGGGGCTACGAGCAGTACTTC
13	-	-	TRBV15	TRBJ1-5	CATARVHASPQHF	TGTGCCACCGCGCGGGTTCACGCCTCGCCCCAGCATTTT
14	TRBD2	-	TRBV7-3	TRBJ2-3	CASSRGGETDTQYF	TGTGCCAGCAGCCGGGGGGGCGAGACAGATACGCAGTATTTT
15	TRBD1	-	TRBV2	TRBJ1-5	CASSGQGAGNQPQHF	TGTGCCAGCAGTGGACAGGGAGCGGGCAATCAGCCCCAGCATTTT
14	-	-	TRBV6-5	TRBJ2-1	CASSYSRAVNEQFF	TGTGCCAGCAGTTACTCGAGGGCAGTTAATGAGCAGTTCTTC
12	-	-	TRBV19	TRBJ2-1	CASRSRVAEQFF	TGTGCCAGTAGGTCGAGGGTGGCTGAGCAGTTCTTC
17	TRBD1	few	TRBV19	TRBJ1-1	CASSTITRTGGNTEAFF	TGTGCCAGTAGTACAATAACAAGGACAGGTGGGAACACTGAAGCTTTCTTT
13	-	-	TRBV29-1	TRBJ2-1	CSGAVTFNNEQFF	TGCAGCGGGGCCGTCACCTTTAACAATGAGCAGTTCTTC
12	-	-	TRBV12-3/TRBV12-4	TRBJ1-1	CASSLAATGAFF	TGTGCCAGCAGTTTAGCCGCTACCGGGGCTTTCTTT
16	TRBD1	few	TRBV28	TRBJ1-5	CASSPYRGQGHQPQHF	TGTGCCAGCAGCCCCTACAGGGGTCAAGGCCATCAGCCCCAGCATTTT
16	TRBD1	-	TRBV4-2	TRBJ1-4	CASSQPPGTGDEKLFF	TGTGCCAGCAGCCAACCCCCCGGGACAGGGGATGAAAAACTGTTTTTT
14	-	-	TRBV6-5	TRBJ1-1	CASSYGQQNTEAFF	TGTGCCAGCAGTTATGGACAGCAGAACACTGAAGCTTTCTTT
15	TRBD1	-	TRBV4-1	TRBJ1-2	CASSPPDRAGYGYTF	TGCGCCAGCAGCCCCCCGGACAGGGCAGGCTATGGCTACACCTTC
17	TRBD1	-	TRBV27	TRBJ1-2	CASSLSGTGVRNYGYTF	TGTGCCAGCAGTTTATCGGGGACAGGGGTCAGGAACTATGGCTACACCTTC
11	-	-	TRBV2	TRBJ2-1	CASNLNNEQFF	TGTGCCAGCAACCTAAACAATGAGCAGTTCTTC
15	-	-	TRBV14	TRBJ2-5	CASSLSVWRQETQYF	TGTGCCAGCAGCTTAAGCGTTTGGCGGCAAGAGACCCAGTACTTC
12	-	-	TRBV21-1	TRBJ1-2	CASSLRLRGYTF	TGTGCCAGCAGCCTACGACTGCGGGGCTACACCTTC
16	TRBD1	-	TRBV28	TRBJ1-2	CASSSPSLRTGVGYTF	TGTGCCAGCAGTTCCCCCTCGTTGCGGACAGGGGTCGGCTACACCTTC
13	-	-	TRBV30	TRBJ1-2	CAWSFQAYYGYTF	TGTGCCTGGAGTTTCCAGGCCTACTATGGCTACACCTTC
14	-	-	TRBV28	TRBJ1-2	CASSLAGRGRGYTF	TGTGCCAGCAGTTTAGCAGGGAGGGGTAGGGGCTACACCTTC
14	-	-	TRBV10-3	TRBJ2-7	CAISDGRNSYEQYF	TGTGCCATCAGTGATGGCAGGAACTCCTACGAGCAGTACTTC
14	-	-	TRBV10-3	TRBJ1-6	CATKFTGKDSPLHF	TGTGCCACCAAGTTTACAGGGAAGGATTCACCCCTCCACTTT
14	TRBD2	-	TRBV6-4	TRBJ2-1	CASSDLAGGGEQFF	TGTGCCAGCAGTGACCTAGCGGGGGGTGGTGAGCAGTTCTTC
16	-	-	TRBV4-1	TRBJ1-4	CASSQVRRGAGEKLFF	TGCGCCAGCAGCCAAGTCAGGCGGGGAGCCGGCGAAAAACTGTTTTTT
14	TRBD1	-	TRBV19	TRBJ2-7	CASSRDRVDYEQYF	TGTGCCAGTAGCCGGGACAGGGTTGATTACGAGCAGTACTTC